This TCR beta chain was recovered during a study of cytomegalovirus exposure and HLA in healthy donors. Overall study context: The roughly 110 validation repertoires matched the roughly 670 first-cohort repertoires in platform, a later analysis reported.

Study findings and constraints: The tendency of first-cohort TCR clusters to co-occur in the 120 validation repertoires was identified by a subsequent analysis. In vitro confirmation showed a few CMV-associated chains to be CMV antigen specific.

It was the approximately 110-subject validation cohort, separate from the roughly 700-subject first cohort, to which the donors belonged. V lost 5 bases to trimming and J lost 2 bases; unmatched junction nucleotides: 4. This CDR3 comprises 14 residues. Germline CDR1 and CDR2: SGHNT and YENEEA. As regards this clone: Its target is unknown. The identical CDR3 is also encoded by other nucleotide sequences in the sample.

TCRdb's table, derived via immunoSEQ multiplex PCR, lists solely in-frame clones and lacks some. In the table there are 57,000 or so clones, roughly 90% of which are singletons. Sequenced sample: PBMCs. This clonotype was sampled from a woman in her 30s in good health and CMV-seronegative. This rearrangement joins TRBV11-3 to TRBJ2-3; 7 positions agree with TRBD2. The CDR3 nucleotides read TGTGCCAGCAGCCTCGGGAGGATCACAGATACGCAGTATTTT. It is translated as CASSLGRITDTQYF.